Detailed here is one T cell receptor (beta chain). The antigen is unknown. This sample stems from a study of beta chain features in type 1 diabetes. The study, taken as a whole, reports: Patients with Type 1 diabetes showed moderately but significantly shorter TCRB CDR3s in all four CD4+ subsets. The naive, central memory and Treg TCRB repertoires looked more alike in patients than they did in healthy donors.

Each of the sorted populations had a purity greater than 98%. Germline CDR1 and CDR2: SEHNR and FQNEAQ (reference sequence). With 6 bases removed from V and 5 bases from J, the gap between germline ends came to 19 bases. This CDR3 has 15 residues. Every isolated RNA sample was fully reverse transcribed, so sequencing captured expressed TCRB transcripts. An average of around 3.5 million reads was obtained for naive, central memory and regulatory T cell samples. Profiled with immunoSEQ multiplex PCR; TCRdb holds only in-frame clones, not every one. The table lists around 600,000 clones, around 12% of them singletons.

The V call is TRBV7-9, the J call TRBJ1-2; perhaps TRBD1 as D (6 bases). Material for sequencing was naive CD4+ T cells from blood. The receptor comes from a man under 40 with type 1 diabetes. The CDR3: CASSSQADRLYGYTF. CDR3 in DNA: TGTGCCAGCAGTTCCCAGGCGGACAGACTTTATGGCTACACCTTC.